A single sample gave rise to the 27 T cell receptor beta chains below, sequenced in a study of T cells in Graves' hyperthyroidism and ophthalmopathy. Authors of the study amplified TCR beta CDR3 regions from RNA transcripts. The TCR CDR3 first-round RT-PCR relied on the HTBI primer set. TCRdb passed the multiplex PCR reads through MiXCR, listing each CDR3 protein once. The sample comprises 220,000 or so distinct CDR3 sequences, over 15% of which are singletons, and more than 25% rests with the top ten. The specimen was blood. Source of these receptors: a woman between 18 and 29 years old with Graves' ophthalmopathy.

This clonotype came up a few times. This chain uses TRBV11-3 with TRBJ2-5; D may be TRBD2 (7 bases). V shed 7 bases and J shed 4 bases, with 25 bases lying between them. This CDR3 region has 17 residues. Germline CDR1 is SGHNT and CDR2 is YENEEA. The CDR3 bases are TGTGCCAGCAACCAGGCCCATGGGGGGGGCCGGGCAGAGACCCAGTACTTC. The encoded protein is CASNQAHGGGRAETQYF.

In this sample, this clonotype turned up many times. The chain is built from TRBV19 and TRBJ2-1, with D tentatively TRBD1 or TRBD2 (6 bases each). CDR3 length: 17 amino acids. Between the trimmed V and J ends, which lost 1 base and 0 bases, there was a span of 13 bases. Germline assignment: CDR1 LNHDA and CDR2 SQIVND (reference sequence). DNA of the CDR3: TGTGCCAGTAGTATAGTCGGGGGCTATCTCTCCTACAATGAGCAGTTCTTC. This gives the protein CASSIVGGYLSYNEQFF.

This clonotype has just a few counts. This chain's CDR3 is CSARVGTGANGQYF. The CDR3 region has the DNA TGCAGTGCTAGAGTCGGGACAGGGGCTAACGGGCAGTACTTC. This chain links TRBV20-1 with TRBJ2-7; TRBD1 agrees at 10 bases. V shed 1 base and J 9 bases; nucleotides not matched to a gene: 9. Germline-derived CDR1 and CDR2 are DFQATT and SNEGSKA (reference sequence). This CDR3 is 14 amino acids long.

The V gene is TRBV2, the J gene TRBJ1-4; TRBD1 is a possible D gene (6 bases). V dropped 0 bases and J dropped 8 bases, with 16 bases sitting between them. This CDR3 is built from 16 residues. Germline V gene lookup returns CDR1 SNHLY and CDR2 FYNNEI. The CDR3 sequence: CASSEALLAGEEKLFF. The DNA of the CDR3 is TGTGCCAGCAGTGAAGCGCTTTTGGCAGGGGAAGAAAAACTGTTTTTT. The variable domain in full, completed from reference TRBV2 and TRBJ1-4, reads EPEVTQTPSHQVTQMGQEVILRCVPISNHLYFYWYRQILGQKVEFLVSFYNNEISEKSEIFDDQFSVERPDGSNFTLKIRSTKLEDSAMYFCASSEALLAGEEKLFFGSGTQLSVL.

This clonotype came up many times. The V and J genes are TRBV11-2 and TRBJ2-5; D possibly matches TRBD1 or TRBD2 (5 bases each). The CDR3 runs 18 residues. V lost 5 bases and J 4 bases, leaving 26 bases between the germline ends. In germline, CDR1 is SGHAT, CDR2 FQNNGV. The CDR3 DNA reads TGTGCCAGCAGCCGTCGACTTAGTAAACAGCAGAGGGGAGAGACCCAGTACTTC. Translating gives CASSRRLSKQQRGETQYF.

This clonotype came up many times. The chain joins TRBV28 to TRBJ1-2; 8 bases match TRBD1. There are 15 residues in the CDR3. Germline V lookup: CDR1 MDHEN, CDR2 SYDVKM. The J segment lost 8 bases and the V segment lost 6 bases, leaving 14 bases of the junction unmatched. This chain's CDR3 is CASSPKMGRGQGYTF. The CDR3 DNA follows: TGTGCCAGCAGCCCTAAGATGGGCAGGGGGCAGGGCTACACCTTC.

This clonotype was recorded once. The chain uses TRBV20-1 and TRBJ2-7; D gene unclear. Germline values: CDR1 DFQATT, CDR2 SNEGSKA (reference sequence). This CDR3 comprises 15 residues. V lost 3 bases and J lost 3, with 18 bases in between. CDR3 nucleotide sequence: TGCAGTGCTAGTTTGTCGAAGGGTTGGATCTACGAGCAGTACTTC. As protein: CSASLSKGWIYEQYF.

This clonotype was counted many times. J is TRBJ2-7 and V is TRBV20-1; unclear D gene. The length of the CDR3 is 13 residues. Germline CDR1 reads DFQATT; CDR2 reads SNEGSKA (reference sequence). V dropped 4 bases and J dropped 3 bases, with 13 bases sitting between them. The CDR3, as DNA: TGCAGTGCTAACGGCCCTATGATCTACGAGCAGTACTTC. Translated, it gives CSANGPMIYEQYF.

This clonotype was observed a few times. This sequence joins TRBV19 and TRBJ2-7, with D possibly matching TRBD2 (7 bases). This CDR3 has 14 amino acids. Trimming left V 7 bases short and J 6 bases short, with 19 bases between. Germline CDR1 reads LNHDA; CDR2 reads SQIVND (reference sequence). CDR3 region: CASTIRRGAGEQYF. DNA of the CDR3: TGTGCCAGTACCATTCGACGGGGGGCTGGCGAGCAGTACTTC.

The gene calls are TRBV28 and TRBJ2-5; D is possibly TRBD2 (5 bases). The length of the CDR3 is 15 residues. V was pared by 3 bases and J by 4 bases, with 15 bases between. Per the germline V gene, CDR1 is MDHEN and CDR2 is SYDVKM. For the CDR3, the DNA is TGTGCCAGCAGTTTTTTGTTGAGGACTGGAGAGACCCAGTACTTC. Translation gives CASSFLLRTGETQYF.

The table lists this clonotype with many counts. The gene calls are TRBV18 and TRBJ1-1; TRBD1 matches 9 bases. The V gene end was trimmed by 6 bases and the J gene end by 0 bases; junction bases not matched to a gene: 8. CDR3 size: 16 residues. From germline, CDR1 is KGHSH and CDR2 LQKENI. The CDR3 nucleotides read TGTGCCAGCTCTCCGGGACAGGGTAACATGAACACTGAAGCTTTCTTT. Translation gives CASSPGQGNMNTEAFF.

The sample holds many counts of this clonotype. The J gene is TRBJ2-5, the V gene TRBV9; D possibly uses TRBD1 or TRBD2 (5 bases each). CDR3 length: 14 amino acids. V dropped 4 bases and J dropped 3 bases, with 13 bases sitting between them. CDR1 is SGDLS, CDR2 YYNGEE, per germline. Here the CDR3 reads CASSTGTRKETQYF. The CDR3 nucleotides are TGTGCCAGCAGCACCGGGACGCGGAAAGAGACCCAGTACTTC.

This clonotype was seen many times. The chain employs TRBV28 and TRBJ2-2, with a weak D call TRBD1 (5 bases). Per the germline V gene, CDR1 is MDHEN and CDR2 is SYDVKM. Trimming cost V 3 bases and J 1 base, with 6 bases left between them. The CDR3 is 14 residues long. The CDR3 nucleotides read TGTGCCAGCAGTTTGACAGAGAACACCGGGGAGCTGTTTTTT. Protein: CASSLTENTGELFF.

The rearrangement joins TRBV3-1 to TRBJ1-1; no clear D. Trimming stripped 1 base from V and 4 bases from J, with 13 bases between. This CDR3 has 15 amino acids. Germline-derived CDR1 and CDR2 are LGHDT and YNNKEL (reference sequence). CDR3 nucleotides: TGTGCCAGCAGCCAAGTTTGGCCGGGGATCACTGAAGCTTTCTTT. It translates to CASSQVWPGITEAFF.

This clonotype was recorded many times. The J gene is TRBJ1-1, the V gene TRBV7-9; no firm D call. V shed 2 bases and J shed 3 bases, with 10 bases lying between them. The CDR3 consists of 14 residues. CDR1 SEHNR and CDR2 FQNEAQ come from the germline V gene (reference sequence). For the CDR3, the DNA is TGTGCCAGCAGCTTATTGCGGGCAGACACTGAAGCTTTCTTT. Protein: CASSLLRADTEAFF. The entire variable domain, with the rest obtained from reference TRBV7-9 and TRBJ1-1, is as follows: DTGVSQNPRHKITKRGQNVTFRCDPISEHNRLYWYRQTLGQGPEFLTYFQNEAQLEKSRLLSDRFSAERPKGSFSTLEIQRTEQGDSAMYLCASSLLRADTEAFFGQGTRLTVV.

This clonotype was counted many times. The chain has TRBV11-2 and TRBJ2-3; TRBD2 matches 13 bases. This CDR3 has 18 residues. Germline assignment: CDR1 SGHAT and CDR2 FQNNGV. V trimming: 3 bases; J trimming: 6 bases; junction bases outside the gene matches: 12. CDR3 coding DNA: TGTGCCAGCAGCTTCCGCCTGCCGGGACTAGCGGGATTCGATACGCAGTATTTT. It specifies CASSFRLPGLAGFDTQYF.

The chain employs TRBV19 and TRBJ2-7, with 8 bases aligning to TRBD2. The length of the CDR3 is 14 residues. Per the germline V gene, CDR1 is LNHDA and CDR2 is SQIVND (reference sequence). V shed 7 bases and J 6 bases; nucleotides not matched to a gene: 11. Written as DNA, the CDR3 is TGTGCCAGTAATGTACCGGGACTAGTCTCCGAGCAGTACTTC. Translated: CASNVPGLVSEQYF. Looking up the rest from reference TRBV19 and TRBJ2-7 gives the full variable domain: DGGITQSPKYLFRKEGQNVTLSCEQNLNHDAMYWYRQDPGQGLRLIYYSQIVNDFQKGDIAEGYSVSREKKESFPLTVTSAQKNPTAFYLCASNVPGLVSEQYFGPGTRLTVT.

The V gene is TRBV5-1, the J gene TRBJ1-5, with TRBD1 matching over 9 bases. The trim removed 1 base at V and 6 bases at J, leaving 2 bases unmatched. Germline lookup yields CDR1 SGHRS and CDR2 YFSETQ. This CDR3 spans 14 amino acids. The CDR3 sequence: CASSLTGGGQPQHF. CDR3 bases: TGCGCCAGCAGCTTGACAGGGGGCGGTCAGCCCCAGCATTTT.

This clonotype was counted a few times. A read error is possible here, since a much larger clone lies one base away. The genes are TRBV2 and TRBJ2-7; 7 bases agree with TRBD1. The CDR3 loop spans 12 amino acids. Germline CDR1 SNHLY, CDR2 FYNNEI. The CDR3 nucleotides read TGTGCCGGCAGGGACAGCTTTTCCGAGCAGTACTTC. It yields the protein CAGRDSFSEQYF.

The sample holds many counts of this clonotype. J is TRBJ2-3 and V is TRBV11-2, with D hard to call. This CDR3 is built from 15 residues. Trimming took off 4 bases at V and 0 bases at J, with 11 bases between the two ends. Germline lookup yields CDR1 SGHAT and CDR2 FQNNGV. The CDR3 region is CASSSWTVSTDTQYF. The CDR3 region has the DNA TGTGCCAGCAGCTCCTGGACCGTAAGCACAGATACGCAGTATTTT.

In its sample, this clonotype was seen many times. V is TRBV3-1 and J is TRBJ1-1; maybe TRBD1 (5 bases). The germline gives CDR1 LGHDT, CDR2 YNNKEL (reference sequence). There are 13 residues in the CDR3. V gave up 4 bases and J gave up 4 bases, with 10 bases separating them. In DNA form, the CDR3 reads TGTGCCAGCAGCCCCGCGGGGGGCACTGAAGCTTTCTTT. Translating gives CASSPAGGTEAFF.

This clonotype was recorded many times. The gene calls are TRBV12-3 or TRBV12-4 and TRBJ2-7; no definite D call. Trimming took 1 base from V and 0 from J, leaving 7 bases between them. This CDR3 is 14 amino acids long. The CDR3 loop reads CASSLGGTSYEQYF. The CDR3 nucleotides read TGTGCCAGCAGTTTAGGCGGCACCTCCTACGAGCAGTACTTC.

V and J are TRBV10-1 and TRBJ1-2; 9 positions agree with TRBD1. After removal of 5 bases from V and 5 bases from J, the junction contained 9 bases not matched to a gene. The length of the CDR3 is 15 residues. The germline CDR1 and CDR2 sequences are WNHNN and SYGVQD (reference sequence). This CDR3 is CASSPGTGTKYGYTF. The CDR3 DNA reads TGCGCCAGCAGTCCCGGGACAGGGACCAAATATGGCTACACCTTC.

In this sample, this clonotype turned up many times. The rearrangement uses TRBV12-3 or TRBV12-4 and TRBJ2-1, with 11 bases lining up with TRBD2. Trimming took 6 bases from V and 1 from J; bases not matched to a gene: 8. The CDR3 contains 17 residues. The CDR3 sequence: CASSRLTSGISYNEQFF. DNA of the CDR3: TGTGCCAGCAGCCGCCTGACTAGCGGGATTTCCTACAATGAGCAGTTCTTC.

Many counts were recorded for this clonotype. The CDR3 region is CASSVGEPGQYF. Written as DNA, the CDR3 is TGTGCCAGCAGTGTTGGGGAGCCAGGGCAGTACTTC. This rearrangement joins TRBV6-1 to TRBJ2-7; the D gene is possibly TRBD2 (5 bases). V lost 4 bases, J lost 9 bases, and 13 bases lay in between. The CDR3 loop spans 12 amino acids. Germline V gives CDR1 MNHNS, CDR2 SASEGT.

This clonotype was seen repeatedly, ten times or more. The gene calls are TRBV2 and TRBJ2-3; no firm D call. This CDR3 comprises 15 residues. Per the germline V gene, CDR1 is SNHLY and CDR2 is FYNNEI. With 0 bases removed from V and 2 bases from J, the gap between germline ends came to 9 bases. CDR3: CASSEAKRATDTQYF. CDR3 sequence (DNA): TGTGCCAGCAGTGAAGCGAAAAGGGCCACAGATACGCAGTATTTT.

Ten or more counts support this clonotype. This rearrangement joins TRBV25-1 to TRBJ2-1; D is unresolved. Germline CDR1 MGHDK, CDR2 SYGVNS. Between the trimmed V and J ends, which lost 6 bases and 3 bases, there was a span of 9 bases. CDR3 length: 13 residues. The CDR3 nucleotides read TGTGCCAGCAGGCCCGTAAACTACAATGAGCAGTTCTTC. It specifies CASRPVNYNEQFF.